The 30 T cell receptor beta chains below come from one sample, sequenced in a study of blood T cell repertoires in COVID-19. Assay used: immunoSEQ multiplex PCR; TCRdb lists only in-frame clones, some missing. The sample yields 70,000 to 80,000 clones, around nine tenths seen once. The sequenced sample was peripheral blood. The receptors stem from a human donor in a cohort sampled during active COVID-19.

This chain uses TRBV6-5 with TRBJ1-2; D call uncertain. The V gene lost 6 bases and the J gene lost 7 bases, with 21 bases spanning the gap. The germline V gene encodes CDR1 MNHEY and CDR2 SVGAGI. The CDR3 is 15 amino acids. CDR3 residues: CASRGQNTREFGYTF. The CDR3 nucleotides read TGTGCCAGCAGGGGCCAGAATACTCGGGAGTTTGGCTACACCTTC.

The rearrangement uses TRBV30 and TRBJ1-4, with TRBD1 matching 7 bases. The CDR3 sequence is 14 residues long. The germline CDR1 and CDR2 sequences are GTSNPN and SVGIG (reference sequence). Trimming at V came to 4 bases and at J to 8 bases, leaving 10 bases not matched to a gene. This CDR3 reads CAWTPGQRREKLFF. In DNA, the CDR3 is TGTGCCTGGACCCCGGGACAGCGGAGGGAAAAACTGTTTTTT.

As regards this clone: The sample carries other DNA sequences with the same CDR3. The gene calls are TRBV9 and TRBJ2-7; no reliable D call. The CDR3 is 14 amino acids. Trimming took 0 bases from V and 1 from J, leaving 8 bases between them. Germline CDR1 reads SGDLS; CDR2 reads YYNGEE. Here the CDR3 reads CASSVGPGSYEQYF. DNA for the CDR3: TGTGCCAGCAGCGTAGGCCCAGGTTCCTACGAGCAGTACTTC.

The rearrangement uses TRBV6-5 and TRBJ1-1; the D gene is possibly TRBD1 (6 bases). Germline loops: CDR1 MNHEY, CDR2 SVGAGI. The CDR3 contains 15 residues. V gave up 6 bases and J gave up 0 bases, with 14 bases separating them. CDR3 in DNA: TGTGCCAGCAGCCGGACAGCCCTATTGAACACTGAAGCTTTCTTT. Its translation is CASSRTALLNTEAFF.

The chain recombines TRBV18 with TRBJ2-7; TRBD1 matches 7 bases. V was clipped by 6 bases and J by 6 bases; unmatched bases: 14. CDR3 size: 15 residues. Germline CDR1 and CDR2: KGHSH and LQKENI. The CDR3 DNA reads as TGTGCCAGCTCGCCTCCCCACACCCAGGGGGTCGAGCAGTACTTC. Its protein is CASSPPHTQGVEQYF.

This CDR3 is CASSPRTSGGTDTQYF. In nucleotides, the CDR3 is TGTGCCAGCTCACCACGGACTAGCGGGGGAACAGATACGCAGTATTTT. V usage is TRBV18 and J usage is TRBJ2-3, with TRBD2 matching 13 bases. From germline, CDR1 is KGHSH and CDR2 LQKENI. The CDR3 is made up of 16 amino acids. V lost 1 base and J lost 3; bases outside the gene matches: 1.

This chain connects TRBV4-3 to TRBJ1-6; D not resolved. CDR3 length: 19 residues. Trimming removed 2 bases from V and 5 bases from J, with 22 bases in between. Germline CDR1 LGHNA, CDR2 YSLEER. This CDR3 is CASSQSLPSRELHNSPLHF. As DNA, the CDR3 is TGCGCCAGCAGCCAATCACTCCCCAGCCGGGAGCTTCATAATTCACCCCTCCACTTT.

This clone was detected a few times. The rearrangement uses TRBV2 and TRBJ1-5, with 9 nucleotides matching TRBD1. V dropped 6 bases and J dropped 7; count of bases not matched to a gene: 7. This CDR3 is 14 amino acids long. Germline loops: CDR1 SNHLY, CDR2 FYNNEI. The CDR3 sequence: CASRRGQGGQPQHF. For the CDR3, the DNA is TGTGCCAGCAGGAGGGGACAGGGAGGCCAGCCCCAGCATTTT.

The rearrangement uses TRBV9 and TRBJ2-7; TRBD1 might be the D (5 bases). V was cut by 0 bases and J by 2 bases, with 15 bases left in between. The CDR3 runs 16 residues. Germline-derived CDR1 and CDR2 are SGDLS and YYNGEE. Here the CDR3 reads CASSVGSSTVTYEQYF. Here the CDR3 DNA reads TGTGCCAGCAGCGTAGGATCCTCGACAGTAACCTACGAGCAGTACTTC.

The J gene is TRBJ2-2, the V gene TRBV5-1, with D possibly being TRBD1 (6 bases). The V end lost 0 bases, the J end lost 4 bases, and 10 bases lay between the germline ends. Germline V gene lookup returns CDR1 SGHRS and CDR2 YFSETQ. CDR3 length equals 15 residues. CDR3 amino acids: CASSLVGHFTGELFF. The DNA for the CDR3 is TGCGCCAGCAGCTTGGTGGGACACTTCACCGGGGAGCTGTTTTTT.

The chain is built from TRBV6-6 and TRBJ2-7; D gene uncertain. This CDR3 is 14 amino acids long. The germline gives CDR1 MNHNY, CDR2 SVGAGI (reference sequence). The V gene lost 0 bases and the J gene lost 1 base, with 7 bases spanning the gap. The CDR3 sequence is CASSYSTTSYEQYF. For the CDR3, the DNA is TGTGCCAGCAGTTACTCGACAACTTCCTACGAGCAGTACTTC.

The V gene is TRBV9, the J gene TRBJ2-3; TRBD2 agrees at 9 bases. J lost 6 bases, V lost 3 bases, and 11 bases had no gene match. Germline CDR1 SGDLS, CDR2 YYNGEE. This CDR3 is 16 amino acids long. Here the CDR3 DNA reads TGTGCCAGCAGCGAGATGATAGCGGGGGATAGGGATACGCAGTATTTT. Translating gives CASSEMIAGDRDTQYF.

The CDR3 nucleotides are TGTGCCAGCACCTCACATGACAGGGCACCTGGCTACACCTTC. This codes for CASTSHDRAPGYTF. The chain uses TRBV7-8 and TRBJ1-2, with 7 bases identical to TRBD1. The CDR3 covers 14 residues. The V segment lost 7 bases and the J segment 7 bases; nucleotides outside the gene matches: 12. CDR1 is SGHVS, CDR2 FQNEAQ, per germline.

V is TRBV9 and J is TRBJ2-1, with a possible D match to TRBD1 (6 bases). The germline CDR1 and CDR2 sequences are SGDLS and YYNGEE. V was trimmed by 5 bases and J by 8 bases, leaving 11 bases between them. The CDR3 consists of 12 residues. CDR3 sequence reads: CASRGTYDEQFF. The CDR3, as DNA: TGTGCCAGCAGGGGGACATACGATGAGCAGTTCTTC.

J is TRBJ2-1 and V is TRBV7-8; D possibly corresponds to TRBD2 (5 bases). Trimming took 5 bases from V and 2 from J, leaving 13 bases between them. CDR3 length: 15 amino acids. CDR1 is SGHVS and CDR2 is FQNEAQ in the germline V gene. Written as DNA, the CDR3 is TGTGCCAGCAGCCTGCGTGGGAGCACCTACAATGAGCAGTTCTTC. It translates to CASSLRGSTYNEQFF.

The chain couples TRBV18 to TRBJ1-1; 10 bases map to TRBD1. The CDR3 spans 15 residues. The germline V gene has CDR1 KGHSH and CDR2 LQKENI. Trimming took 6 bases from V and 0 from J; bases not matched to a gene: 4. The CDR3 nucleotides are TGTGCCAGCTCTGAGACAGGGGGCATGAACACTGAAGCTTTCTTT. Translated: CASSETGGMNTEAFF. Full variable domain (rest looked up from reference TRBV18 and TRBJ1-1): NAGVMQNPRHLVRRRGQEARLRCSPMKGHSHVYWYRQLPEEGLKFMVYLQKENIIDESGMPKERFSAEFPKEGPSILRIQQVVRGDSAAYFCASSETGGMNTEAFFGQGTRLTVV.

This chain connects TRBV4-2 to TRBJ2-4, with 12 bases fitting TRBD1. V dropped 2 bases and J dropped 7; count of bases not matched to a gene: 6. This CDR3 region has 16 residues. The V gene's germline CDR1 is LGHNA and CDR2 YNFKEQ. This chain's CDR3 is CASSQPGQGANNIQYF. CDR3 coding DNA: TGTGCCAGCAGCCAACCGGGACAGGGGGCGAACAACATTCAGTACTTC.

The table lists this clone with a count of one. The chain carries TRBV7-3 and TRBJ1-2, with D perhaps TRBD1 (5 bases). The V end was cut by 4 bases, the J end by 7 bases, with 16 bases between. The germline V gene has CDR1 SGHTA and CDR2 FQGTGA. The CDR3 extends over 14 amino acids. The CDR3 DNA follows: TGTGCCAGCAGCTCGGGGGACGCCGTCGGTGGCTACACCTTC. This gives the protein CASSSGDAVGGYTF.

The chain couples TRBV4-3 to TRBJ2-1; tentatively, D is TRBD2 (5 bases). V was trimmed by 3 bases and J by 8 bases, leaving 11 bases between them. The germline gives CDR1 LGHNA, CDR2 YSLEER. There are 13 residues in the CDR3. CDR3 nucleotide sequence: TGCGCCAGCAGCCAGCTCCCCGGGGATGAGCAGTTCTTC. Translated: CASSQLPGDEQFF.

This sequence joins TRBV10-2 and TRBJ2-3; TRBD2 matches at 7 bases. There are 15 residues in the CDR3. Germline trimming cut 3 bases from V and 4 bases from J; bases unmatched to any gene: 7. Germline CDR1 is WSHSY and CDR2 is SAAADI. The CDR3 spells CASSDMERGADTQYF. The CDR3 nucleotides are TGCGCCAGCAGTGATATGGAGCGGGGTGCAGATACGCAGTATTTT.

The chain uses TRBV4-3 and TRBJ2-4; a weak D match, TRBD2 (7 bases). CDR1 LGHNA and CDR2 YSLEER come from the germline V gene. The germline V and J ends were trimmed by 0 bases and 0 bases, with 12 bases remaining between them. CDR3 length equals 17 residues. The CDR3 region is CASSQEAGALAKNIQYF. The DNA of the CDR3 is TGCGCCAGCAGCCAAGAGGCGGGGGCACTAGCCAAAAACATTCAGTACTTC.

This chain uses TRBV7-3 with TRBJ1-1; 7 bases match TRBD1. V lost 4 bases to trimming and J lost 9 bases; unmatched junction nucleotides: 8. From germline, CDR1 is SGHTA and CDR2 FQGTGA. The CDR3 has 13 amino acids. The CDR3 here is CASSYGQAEKAFF. CDR3 DNA: TGTGCCAGCAGCTACGGACAGGCGGAGAAAGCTTTCTTT.

The rearrangement joins TRBV7-9 to TRBJ2-2, with D maybe TRBD2 (6 bases). CDR3 size: 13 residues. V lost 7 bases, J lost 1 base, and 7 bases lay in between. CDR1 is SEHNR and CDR2 is FQNEAQ in the germline V gene (reference sequence). The CDR3 region has the DNA TGTGCCAGCATCGGGGGGAACACCGGGGAGCTGTTTTTT. It is translated as CASIGGNTGELFF.

V gene TRBV7-6 combines with J gene TRBJ1-6; TRBD1 matches at 7 bases. Germline V gives CDR1 SGHVS, CDR2 FNYEAQ. Unmatched junction bases numbered 11, after V lost 4 bases and J lost 2 bases. This CDR3 has 18 amino acids. The DNA for the CDR3 is TGTGCCAGCAGCTCCCTCCTACGACAGGGACCCTATAATTCACCCCTCCACTTT. It is translated as CASSSLLRQGPYNSPLHF. Filled out from reference TRBV7-6 and TRBJ1-6, the complete variable domain reads GAGVSQSPRYKVTKRGQDVALRCDPISGHVSLYWYRQALGQGPEFLTYFNYEAQQDKSGLPNDRFSAERPEGSISTLTIQRTEQRDSAMYRCASSSLLRQGPYNSPLHFGNGTRLTVT.

V and J are TRBV24-1 and TRBJ1-5, with 7 bases aligning to TRBD1. Germline V gene sequence: CDR1 KGHDR, CDR2 SFDVKD. The CDR3 totals 14 residues. Germline trimming cut 3 bases from V and 4 bases from J; bases unmatched to any gene: 2. The CDR3 nucleotides are TGTGCCACCAGTGATCCACAGGGGAATCAGCCCCAGCATTTT. Protein: CATSDPQGNQPQHF.

V is TRBV7-2 and J is TRBJ1-4; the D gene is possibly TRBD1 (5 bases). Germline V lookup: CDR1 SGHTA, CDR2 FQGNSA. The germline V and J ends were trimmed by 5 bases and 0 bases, with 7 bases remaining between them. This CDR3 spans 14 amino acids. CDR3 sequence reads: CASSRTSTNEKLFF. The CDR3, as DNA: TGTGCCAGCAGCCGGACATCAACTAATGAAAAACTGTTTTTT.

The V gene is TRBV27, the J gene TRBJ1-5; 7 nucleotides match TRBD1. Germline CDR1 is MNHEY and CDR2 is SMNVEV (reference sequence). This CDR3 spans 14 amino acids. J was trimmed by 9 bases and V by 4 bases; bases with no gene match: 9. The CDR3 DNA follows: TGTGCCAGCAGTTATAGCAGGGACAGTGGGCCCCAGCATTTT. It is translated as CASSYSRDSGPQHF.

This clone was picked up one time. As DNA, the CDR3 is TGTGCCAGTAGTAGGAGCTCTGGGGCCAACGTCCTGACTTTC. It codes for CASSRSSGANVLTF. The rearrangement joins TRBV19 to TRBJ2-6; D gene ambiguous. The CDR3 is 14 residues long. Per the germline V gene, CDR1 is LNHDA and CDR2 is SQIVND (reference sequence). The ends were cut back, 4 bases at V and 0 bases at J, with 4 bases in the middle. The variable domain in full, completed from reference TRBV19 and TRBJ2-6, reads DGGITQSPKYLFRKEGQNVTLSCEQNLNHDAMYWYRQDPGQGLRLIYYSQIVNDFQKGDIAEGYSVSREKKESFPLTVTSAQKNPTAFYLCASSRSSGANVLTFGAGSRLTVL.

The rearrangement links TRBV7-2 to TRBJ2-1, with 9 nucleotides matching TRBD2. From germline, CDR1 is SGHTA and CDR2 FQGNSA. The CDR3 runs 15 residues. V was clipped by 1 base and J by 10 bases; unmatched bases: 8. The CDR3 here is CASSLDGTSSREQFF. The DNA of the CDR3 is TGTGCCAGCAGCTTAGACGGGACTAGCTCCCGAGAGCAGTTCTTC.

The V gene is TRBV6-5, the J gene TRBJ2-7, with 8 bases matching TRBD1. This CDR3 comprises 13 residues. V shed 5 bases, J shed 3 bases, and the junction held 3 bases outside the gene matches. Germline values: CDR1 MNHEY, CDR2 SVGAGI. The CDR3 sequence is CASSPTGDYEQYF. The CDR3 DNA sequence: TGTGCCAGCAGTCCGACAGGGGACTACGAGCAGTACTTC.